A single sample gave rise to the 28 T cell receptor beta chains below, sequenced in a study of siplizumab effects on memory and regulatory T cells. TCRdb's table, derived via immunoSEQ multiplex PCR, lists solely in-frame clones and lacks some. Found here are 110,000 or so clones, 85% to 95% of them singletons; the top ten hold around 0.3%. Sequences were obtained from CD4+ T cells sorted from blood. Receptor source: a human donor in good health.

The chain has TRBV7-8 and TRBJ2-1; D is undetermined. V shed 5 bases and J shed 0 bases, with 17 bases lying between them. Germline V gene data show CDR1 as SGHVS and CDR2 as FQNEAQ. CDR3 length equals 17 residues. The CDR3 sequence: CASSPMSSLSSYNEQFF. The DNA for the CDR3 is TGTGCCAGCAGCCCGATGAGTAGTCTGAGCTCCTACAATGAGCAGTTCTTC. Full variable domain (rest looked up from reference TRBV7-8 and TRBJ2-1): GAGVSQSPRYKVAKRGQDVALRCDPISGHVSLFWYQQALGQGPEFLTYFQNEAQLDKSGLPSDRFFAERPEGSVSTLKIQRTQQEDSAVYLCASSPMSSLSSYNEQFFGPGTRLTVL.

V usage is TRBV19 and J usage is TRBJ2-3, with TRBD2 as a possible D gene (6 bases). Germline loops: CDR1 LNHDA, CDR2 SQIVND (reference sequence). The CDR3 length is 17 residues. V was shortened by 6 bases and J by 0 bases, with 19 bases between the two germline ends. Here the CDR3 DNA reads TGTGCCAGTAGCAACCGCCCTATAGCGGCTAGCACAGATACGCAGTATTTT. Its translation: CASSNRPIAASTDTQYF.

The rearrangement joins TRBV2 to TRBJ2-7; 11 bases map to TRBD1. The CDR3 runs 15 residues. The germline gives CDR1 SNHLY, CDR2 FYNNEI. Trimming cost V 5 bases and J 2 bases; bases outside gene matches: 5. CDR3 nucleotide sequence: TGTGCCAGCAGTCTGGAGGGACAGGGGGCCTACGAGCAGTACTTC. This encodes CASSLEGQGAYEQYF.

This clone was observed a single time. The V gene is TRBV10-3, the J gene TRBJ1-3; 9 bases agree with TRBD1. Trimming took 6 bases from V and 0 from J; bases not matched to a gene: 3. The CDR3 covers 15 residues. The germline gives CDR1 ENHRY, CDR2 SYGVKD. The CDR3 is CAIRSDRGSGNTIYF. CDR3 DNA: TGTGCCATCAGATCGGACAGGGGCTCTGGAAACACCATATATTTT.

The chain combines TRBV11-2 with TRBJ1-1; TRBD1 agrees at 7 bases. This CDR3 spans 18 amino acids. V lost 5 bases to trimming and J lost 4 bases; unmatched junction nucleotides: 19. Germline values: CDR1 SGHAT, CDR2 FQNNGV. The CDR3 region has the DNA TGTGCCAGCAGCGCAGTCGGCAGAGGGGGCCGGCGGTCCACTGAAGCTTTCTTT. As protein: CASSAVGRGGRRSTEAFF.

The V and J genes are TRBV11-3 and TRBJ2-5, with 8 bases aligning to TRBD1. The CDR3 consists of 15 residues. With 2 bases clipped from V and 5 bases from J, the junction kept 7 bases outside the gene matches. Germline V lookup: CDR1 SGHNT, CDR2 YENEEA. The CDR3 loop is CASSLPLTGEETQYF. In DNA, the CDR3 is TGTGCCAGCAGCTTACCCTTGACAGGGGAGGAGACCCAGTACTTC.

Only a few counts were recorded for this clone. The chain employs TRBV6-6 and TRBJ1-1; D call uncertain. The V gene lost 6 bases and the J gene lost 2 bases, with 7 bases spanning the gap. This CDR3 comprises 12 residues. The germline V gene has CDR1 MNHNY and CDR2 SVGAGI (reference sequence). The CDR3 sequence: CASRDLNTEAFF. The CDR3 DNA follows: TGTGCCAGCAGGGACCTCAACACTGAAGCTTTCTTT.

This CDR3 is CASREGNTEAFF. CDR3 DNA: TGTGCCAGCAGAGAAGGGAACACTGAAGCTTTCTTT. This sequence joins TRBV25-1 and TRBJ1-1; D unclear. With 6 bases removed from V and 1 base from J, the gap between germline ends came to 6 bases. The germline CDR1 and CDR2 sequences are MGHDK and SYGVNS. This CDR3 has 12 residues.

The chain has TRBV7-2 and TRBJ2-2; TRBD2 aligns across 11 bases. Looked up from germline, CDR1 is SGHTA and CDR2 is FQGNSA. The CDR3 loop spans 17 amino acids. J lost 8 bases, V lost 1 base, and 9 bases had no gene match. CDR3 in amino acids: CASSLDLLAGVPGELFF. The CDR3 DNA reads as TGTGCCAGCAGCTTAGATTTACTAGCGGGAGTCCCTGGGGAGCTGTTTTTT.

This clone was seen once. V is TRBV14 and J is TRBJ1-1; D is unresolved. Germline loops: CDR1 SGHDN, CDR2 FVKESK. This CDR3 spans 13 amino acids. Trimming cost V 1 base and J 1 base, with 4 bases left between them. The CDR3 DNA follows: TGTGCCAGCAGCCAAGGACAGAACACTGAAGCTTTCTTT. Its translation is CASSQGQNTEAFF.

Concerning this clone itself: The sample has other DNA sequences that encode this CDR3 too. The gene calls are TRBV5-4 and TRBJ1-6, with D perhaps matching TRBD1 (5 bases). Germline V gene data show CDR1 as SGHNT and CDR2 as YYREEE (reference sequence). Trimming removed 2 bases at V and 0 bases at J, with 6 bases between. This CDR3 region has 15 residues. The CDR3 bases are TGTGCCAGCAGCTTAAGGGGCTCCTATAATTCACCCCTCCACTTT. This codes for CASSLRGSYNSPLHF. The full variable domain, its missing parts supplied by reference TRBV5-4 and TRBJ1-6, is ETGVTQSPTHLIKTRGQQVTLRCSSQSGHNTVSWYQQALGQGPQFIFQYYREEENGRGNFPPRFSGLQFPNYSSELNVNALELDDSALYLCASSLRGSYNSPLHFGNGTRLTVT.

V is TRBV7-2 and J is TRBJ1-3; perhaps TRBD1 as D (5 bases). The germline gives CDR1 SGHTA, CDR2 FQGNSA. The V end was cut by 5 bases, the J end by 0 bases, with 11 bases between. CDR3 length: 15 residues. DNA of the CDR3: TGTGCCAGCAGCCCCGGGACTAACTCTGGAAACACCATATATTTT. It yields the protein CASSPGTNSGNTIYF.

This clone was observed once. The CDR3 DNA sequence: TGTGCCAGCAGCGTAGTGGCTAGCGGGAGCTCCTACAATGAGCAGTTCTTC. Translated: CASSVVASGSSYNEQFF. The chain employs TRBV9 and TRBJ2-1, with 10 bases matching TRBD2. The CDR3 covers 17 residues. The V gene's germline CDR1 is SGDLS and CDR2 YYNGEE. The V segment lost 0 bases and the J segment 0 bases; nucleotides outside the gene matches: 3.

This chain joins TRBV30 and TRBJ1-1; D uncertain. There are 13 residues in the CDR3. V dropped 0 bases and J dropped 4 bases, with 9 bases sitting between them. Germline CDR1 is GTSNPN and CDR2 is SVGIG (reference sequence). The CDR3 DNA sequence: TGTGCCTGGAGTGTCCAGGCGAGCACTGAAGCTTTCTTT. It encodes CAWSVQASTEAFF.

V usage is TRBV5-6 and J usage is TRBJ1-1; TRBD1 aligns across 8 bases. Germline CDR1 reads SGHDT; CDR2 reads YYEEEE. Trimming took 3 bases from V and 6 from J; bases not matched to a gene: 7. The CDR3 length is 14 residues. CDR3 sequence: CASSWWDRWAEAFF. DNA for the CDR3: TGTGCCAGCAGCTGGTGGGACAGGTGGGCTGAAGCTTTCTTT.

The chain couples TRBV2 to TRBJ2-3; 12 nucleotides agree with TRBD2. In germline, CDR1 is SNHLY, CDR2 FYNNEI. Trimming at V came to 7 bases and at J to 10 bases, leaving 6 bases not matched to a gene. CDR3 length: 13 residues. The CDR3 reads CASTLTSGSAQYF. The CDR3 nucleotides are TGTGCCAGCACCTTGACTAGCGGGAGTGCGCAGTATTTT.

The chain carries TRBV21-1 and TRBJ1-5. TRBV21-1 is a listed pseudogene. The CDR3 extends over 18 amino acids. The CDR3 loop reads CASNGRDKLGEAIQPQHF. In DNA form, the CDR3 reads TGTGCCAGCAATGGGAGGGACAAATTAGGTGAGGCGATTCAGCCCCAGCATTTT.

The chain joins TRBV6-6 to TRBJ2-2, with D uncertain. The germline V gene has CDR1 MNHNY and CDR2 SVGAGI (reference sequence). Between the trimmed V and J ends, which lost 2 bases and 6 bases, there was a span of 7 bases. There are 13 residues in the CDR3. CDR3 sequence reads: CASSYRDPGELFF. For the CDR3, the DNA is TGTGCCAGCAGTTACAGGGATCCCGGGGAGCTGTTTTTT.

The V call is TRBV30, the J call TRBJ2-5, with a possible D match to TRBD1 (5 bases). Germline assignment: CDR1 GTSNPN and CDR2 SVGIG (reference sequence). The CDR3 covers 13 residues. The germline V and J ends were trimmed by 5 bases and 5 bases, with 15 bases remaining between them. CDR3 DNA sequence: TGTGCCTGGCGAACTGGGGCCGGGGAGACCCAGTACTTC. Translation gives CAWRTGAGETQYF. The full variable domain, completed using reference TRBV30 and TRBJ2-5, is SQTIHQWPATLVQPVGSPLSLECTVEGTSNPNLYWYRQAAGRGLQLLFYSVGIGQISSEVPQNLSASRPQDRQFILSSKKLLLSDSGFYLCAWRTGAGETQYFGPGTRLLVL.

This chain joins TRBV7-8 and TRBJ2-5, with D maybe TRBD1 (5 bases). The ends were cut back, 3 bases at V and 1 base at J, with 18 bases in the middle. The length of the CDR3 is 17 residues. Germline values: CDR1 SGHVS, CDR2 FQNEAQ. This CDR3 is CASSFVGSGFSQETQYF. In nucleotides, the CDR3 is TGTGCCAGCAGCTTCGTAGGGTCAGGGTTTTCCCAAGAGACCCAGTACTTC.

In its sample, this clone was seen once. J is TRBJ2-7 and V is TRBV7-9; 9 bases match TRBD1. Germline trimming cut 7 bases from V and 7 bases from J; bases unmatched to any gene: 5. Germline V gives CDR1 SEHNR, CDR2 FQNEAQ (reference sequence). CDR3 length equals 12 residues. CDR3 amino acids: CASTRTGVEQYF. The CDR3 DNA sequence: TGTGCCAGCACCAGGACAGGGGTGGAGCAGTACTTC. The full variable domain, in which reference TRBV7-9 and TRBJ2-7 provide the parts outside the CDR3, is DTGVSQNPRHKITKRGQNVTFRCDPISEHNRLYWYRQTLGQGPEFLTYFQNEAQLEKSRLLSDRFSAERPKGSFSTLEIQRTEQGDSAMYLCASTRTGVEQYFGPGTRLTVT.

The chain employs TRBV6-6 and TRBJ2-5; 7 bases line up with TRBD1. The CDR3 has 16 residues. CDR1 is MNHNY, CDR2 SVGAGI, per germline (reference sequence). V shed 2 bases, J shed 0 bases, and the junction held 6 bases outside the gene matches. The CDR3 protein is CASSYLDRADQETQYF. Written as DNA, the CDR3 is TGTGCCAGCAGTTACCTTGACAGGGCAGACCAAGAGACCCAGTACTTC.

With regard to this clone: At one end the junction does not follow the germline gene, possibly because of a read error. The chain recombines TRBV25-1 with TRBJ2-4, with D perhaps TRBD2 (5 bases). CDR1 MGHDK and CDR2 SYGVNS come from the germline V gene. The CDR3 extends over 15 amino acids. CDR3 residues: CASSEAGNKENLQYF. The CDR3 DNA follows: TGTGCCAGCAGTGAAGCCGGGAACAAGGAAAACCTTCAGTACTTC.

This clone was detected only once. The V gene is TRBV11-2, the J gene TRBJ2-2; TRBD2 matches at 7 bases. J lost 5 bases, V lost 4 bases, and 7 bases had no gene match. In germline, CDR1 is SGHAT, CDR2 FQNNGV. CDR3 length equals 15 residues. The CDR3 DNA reads as TGTGCCAGCAGCTCACCGGGACTACCGACCGGGGAGCTGTTTTTT. Translating gives CASSSPGLPTGELFF.

The chain is built from TRBV6-5 and TRBJ2-7, with D perhaps TRBD1 (6 bases). CDR1 is MNHEY, CDR2 SVGAGI, per germline. The CDR3 totals 15 residues. Trimming took off 5 bases at V and 2 bases at J, with 16 bases between the two ends. The DNA of the CDR3 is TGTGCCAGCAGTACGTCAGGGGCCCCTGCCTACGAGCAGTACTTC. It encodes CASSTSGAPAYEQYF.

DNA for the CDR3: TGTGCCAGCACCATGGGGCAGAGGGGGTCTAGCGGGGAGCTGTTTTTT. Translation: CASTMGQRGSSGELFF. The chain is built from TRBV7-2 and TRBJ2-2; possibly TRBD1 for D (6 bases). The length of the CDR3 is 16 residues. The germline V gene has CDR1 SGHTA and CDR2 FQGNSA. V gave up 7 bases and J gave up 7 bases, with 22 bases separating them.

This clone came up once. The J gene is TRBJ2-7, the V gene TRBV12-5; D is unclear. Germline values: CDR1 LGHNT, CDR2 FRNRAP. The CDR3 is 15 amino acids. Trimming stripped 5 bases from V and 5 bases from J, with 19 bases between. CDR3 coding DNA: TGTGCTAGTGGTATCACTAAGTTAGCAATCCACGAGCAGTACTTC. The encoded protein is CASGITKLAIHEQYF.

Of note for this clone: The same CDR3 also results from other DNA sequences found in this sample. The chain employs TRBV4-1 and TRBJ1-2; D is ambiguous. Trimming took off 1 base at V and 1 base at J, with 4 bases between the two ends. CDR3 length: 13 amino acids. Germline V gene lookup returns CDR1 MGHRA and CDR2 YSYEKL. The CDR3 sequence is CASSQVLNYGYTF. DNA for the CDR3: TGCGCCAGCAGCCAAGTCCTTAACTATGGCTACACCTTC.